Described below is a single TCR beta chain sequence and its context. Antigen specificity is unknown. This specimen comes from a study of regulatory T cells in long-lasting Graves disease. Study-level background: For a period under 3 months, newly diagnosed Graves' patients had taken antithyroid drugs.

Time point in this sample: newly diagnosed GD, antithyroid drugs for less than 3 months. Following extraction of RNA from PBMCs, that RNA was used to make the TCR library. CDR3-region Arm-PCR and iRepertoire HTBI primers produced the TCR beta libraries. TCRdb re-called the multiplex PCR reads through MiXCR, storing one row per CDR3 protein. The sample has about 360,000 distinct CDR3 sequences, 16% seen once. Germline values: CDR1 SGHKS, CDR2 YYEKEE (reference sequence). The CDR3 totals 16 residues. Trimming took 0 bases from V and 3 from J; bases not matched to a gene: 4. Points from the study as a whole: Possibly, accuracy suffered from the small sample size. Lower TCR diversity characterized persistent Graves' patients relative to newly diagnosed patients.

The data were also submitted as part of a second study, on T cells in Graves' hyperthyroidism and ophthalmopathy.

This rearrangement joins TRBV5-5 to TRBJ2-7; 12 bases are shared with TRBD2. Specimen: peripheral blood mononuclear cells (PBMCs), collected at new diagnosis, from a patient treated with antithyroid drugs. This receptor was identified in a woman aged 18 to 35 with Graves disease. The CDR3 nucleotides are TGTGCCAGCAGCTTGGGGACTAGCGGGAACAGCTACGAGCAGTACTTC. Encoded protein: CASSLGTSGNSYEQYF.